The 32 T cell receptor beta chains below were found in one sample sequenced in a study of CD8+ T cells in alopecia areata. RNA was extracted and reverse transcribed into cDNA as the sequencing template. Using immunoSEQ multiplex PCR, the repertoire was profiled, and TCRdb retains in-frame clones only, with some absent. Here the sample spans about 69,000 clones, about three fifths being singletons. Sequencing used CD8+ T cells sorted from blood, obtained at week 0. The receptors were gathered from a human donor with alopecia areata.

The rearrangement links TRBV7-9 to TRBJ1-4, with 9 bases that match TRBD1. Germline V gene sequence: CDR1 SEHNR, CDR2 FQNEAQ (reference sequence). The CDR3 covers 16 residues. V was pared by 5 bases and J by 7 bases, with 11 bases of the junction left unmatched. The CDR3: CASSTLGQGNTEKLFF. CDR3 in DNA: TGTGCCAGCAGCACCCTGGGACAGGGAAATACTGAAAAACTGTTTTTT.

This chain's CDR3 is CASSPGLVIDSSPGELFF. Written as DNA, the CDR3 is TGCGCCAGCAGCCCTGGCTTGGTTATAGACAGCTCACCCGGGGAGCTGTTTTTT. This rearrangement joins TRBV4-3 to TRBJ2-2; D may be TRBD1 (5 bases). Germline CDR1 and CDR2: LGHNA and YSLEER. The CDR3 has 18 residues. V was cut by 4 bases and J by 6 bases, with 24 bases left in between.

The V and J genes are TRBV7-2 and TRBJ2-7; D not certain. With 8 bases removed from V and 4 bases from J, the gap between germline ends came to 18 bases. There are 14 residues in the CDR3. Looked up from germline, CDR1 is SGHTA and CDR2 is FQGNSA. The CDR3 DNA follows: TGTGCCAGCGCCCCCCTACGGCAGACGTACGAGCAGTACTTC. It yields the protein CASAPLRQTYEQYF.

The chain recombines TRBV5-4 with TRBJ1-1; possibly TRBD1 for D (5 bases). The ends were cut back, 4 bases at V and 7 bases at J, with 14 bases in the middle. This CDR3 region has 13 residues. Germline V lookup: CDR1 SGHNT, CDR2 YYREEE (reference sequence). In DNA, the CDR3 is TGTGCCAGCAGCGAGGTGACAGCCCATGAAGCTTTCTTT. It specifies CASSEVTAHEAFF.

The genes are TRBV9 and TRBJ2-7; D not resolved. With the DNA end fitting TRBJ2-5 better, the J assignment may be wrong. Germline values: CDR1 SGDLS, CDR2 YYNGEE. The CDR3 runs to 15 residues. The CDR3 coding sequence is TGTGCCAGCAGCGTATATCCGGTTTCAGCGGAGACCCAGTACTTC. Translating gives CASSVYPVSAETQYF.

In this sample, this clone turned up a few times. V is TRBV2 and J is TRBJ2-1; D is undetermined. There are 12 residues in the CDR3. Trimming pared 7 bases from V and 3 bases from J, leaving 7 bases between. In germline, CDR1 is SNHLY, CDR2 FYNNEI. The CDR3 nucleotides read TGTGCCAGCAAACTGGGCTACAATGAGCAGTTCTTC. Its protein product is CASKLGYNEQFF.

This chain connects TRBV4-1 to TRBJ2-7; 14 bases map to TRBD2. The germline CDR1 and CDR2 sequences are MGHRA and YSYEKL. The CDR3 spans 15 residues. Trimming at V came to 5 bases and at J to 5 bases, leaving 5 bases not matched to a gene. The CDR3 DNA reads as TGCGCCAGCAGCGCGGGACTAGCGGGAGTCCACGAGCAGTACTTC. This gives the protein CASSAGLAGVHEQYF.

The genes are TRBV27 and TRBJ1-5; 10 bases align to TRBD1. The CDR3 runs to 14 residues. Per the germline V gene, CDR1 is MNHEY and CDR2 is SMNVEV (reference sequence). The trim removed 4 bases at V and 6 bases at J, leaving 3 bases unmatched. The CDR3 here is CASSSGTGVQPQHF. The CDR3 DNA sequence: TGTGCCAGCAGTTCAGGGACAGGGGTTCAGCCCCAGCATTTT.

The chain is built from TRBV6-1 and TRBJ2-7; D is ambiguous. The CDR3 length is 10 residues. Germline V CDR1 and CDR2: MNHNS, SASEGT. Trimming removed 8 bases from V and 1 base from J, with 3 bases in between. The CDR3: CASLSYEQYF. Written as DNA, the CDR3 is TGTGCCAGCCTTTCCTACGAGCAGTACTTC.

The chain uses TRBV25-1 and TRBJ1-2; maybe TRBD1 (5 bases). The germline CDR1 and CDR2 sequences are MGHDK and SYGVNS. The CDR3 totals 13 residues. V lost 4 bases to trimming and J lost 7 bases, with 13 bases between them. The CDR3 spells CASSGGRDVGYTF. The CDR3 region has the DNA TGTGCCAGCAGTGGGGGCAGGGATGTTGGCTACACCTTC.

This rearrangement joins TRBV11-2 to TRBJ2-5, with TRBD2 matching 8 bases. Losses at the gene ends were 5 bases for V and 0 bases for J; bases not matched to a gene: 5. CDR1 is SGHAT and CDR2 is FQNNGV in the germline V gene. This CDR3 has 15 residues. CDR3 region: CASSVPSGYQETQYF. CDR3 coding DNA: TGTGCCAGCAGCGTGCCTAGCGGGTACCAAGAGACCCAGTACTTC.

V and J are TRBV5-1 and TRBJ2-7, with D perhaps TRBD1 (6 bases). CDR3 length: 15 amino acids. Germline lookup yields CDR1 SGHRS and CDR2 YFSETQ. V was pared by 3 bases and J by 4 bases, with 17 bases between. The CDR3 region is CASSSGTLPIYEQYF. DNA of the CDR3: TGCGCCAGCAGCTCCGGGACACTGCCGATTTACGAGCAGTACTTC.

In regard to this clone: Additional DNA sequences in this sample encode the identical CDR3. The chain has TRBV29-1 and TRBJ2-7; TRBD2 matches at 7 bases. V gave up 1 base and J gave up 3 bases; unmatched junction bases: 3. From germline, CDR1 is SQVTM and CDR2 ANQGSEA. The CDR3 runs to 13 residues. The CDR3 reads CSVEARGDYEQYF. In nucleotides, the CDR3 is TGCAGCGTTGAAGCCCGGGGGGACTACGAGCAGTACTTC.

The chain employs TRBV7-2 and TRBJ2-5, with a tentative D call TRBD2 (7 bases). Trimming cost V 2 bases and J 8 bases, with 15 bases left between them. Germline V gene sequence: CDR1 SGHTA, CDR2 FQGNSA. CDR3 size: 14 residues. CDR3 residues: CASSLFAWGGTQYF. CDR3 nucleotide sequence: TGTGCCAGCAGCTTATTTGCGTGGGGGGGCACCCAGTACTTC. The full variable domain, with the rest looked up from reference TRBV7-2 and TRBJ2-5, is GAGVSQSPSNKVTEKGKDVELRCDPISGHTALYWYRQSLGQGLEFLIYFQGNSAPDKSGLPSDRFSAERTGGSVSTLTIQRTQQEDSAVYLCASSLFAWGGTQYFGPGTRLLVL.

This clone was seen at least ten times. The rearrangement links TRBV4-3 to TRBJ1-1, with 7 bases aligning to TRBD1. Germline CDR1 LGHNA, CDR2 YSLEER. The CDR3 runs 14 residues. V lost 4 bases and J lost 4; bases outside the gene matches: 6. Written as DNA, the CDR3 is TGCGCCAGCAGCCCCCAACACAGGGGCACTGAAGCTTTCTTT. Translation: CASSPQHRGTEAFF.

This chain uses TRBV7-2 with TRBJ1-1; unclear D gene. This CDR3 comprises 16 residues. Germline CDR1 SGHTA, CDR2 FQGNSA. Deletions cut 5 bases from V and 0 bases from J, with 16 bases between. CDR3 in DNA: TGTGCCAGCAGCCCTTACTCAGGAGGGATGAACACTGAAGCTTTCTTT. It is translated as CASSPYSGGMNTEAFF.

The chain combines TRBV30 with TRBJ1-1; unclear D gene. V shed 0 bases and J shed 2 bases, with 7 bases lying between them. The CDR3 spans 13 residues. Germline CDR1 GTSNPN, CDR2 SVGIG (reference sequence). The CDR3 reads CAWSVDENTEAFF. The CDR3 DNA sequence: TGTGCCTGGAGTGTAGACGAAAACACTGAAGCTTTCTTT.

This chain uses TRBV30 with TRBJ2-5; 8 bases line up with TRBD1. V lost 0 bases to trimming and J lost 6 bases; unmatched junction nucleotides: 6. Germline lookup yields CDR1 GTSNPN and CDR2 SVGIG (reference sequence). The CDR3 sequence is 14 residues long. The CDR3 here is CAWSVGQGAKTQYF. CDR3 bases: TGTGCCTGGAGTGTGGGGCAGGGGGCGAAGACCCAGTACTTC.

The rearrangement joins TRBV5-1 to TRBJ2-3; D possibly corresponds to TRBD2 (5 bases). The germline gives CDR1 SGHRS, CDR2 YFSETQ. The CDR3 consists of 16 residues. The V and J ends lost 0 bases and 2 bases respectively, with 13 bases between them. CDR3 loop: CASSLEPSGATDTQYF. DNA for the CDR3: TGCGCCAGCAGCTTGGAGCCCAGCGGAGCCACAGATACGCAGTATTTT. Variable domain in full (rest from reference TRBV5-1 and TRBJ2-3): KAGVTQTPRYLIKTRGQQVTLSCSPISGHRSVSWYQQTPGQGLQFLFEYFSETQRNKGNFPGRFSGRQFSNSRSEMNVSTLELGDSALYLCASSLEPSGATDTQYFGPGTRLTVL.

The chain links TRBV29-1 to TRBJ1-1; perhaps TRBD1 as D (5 bases). The V gene lost 4 bases and the J gene lost 3 bases, with 9 bases spanning the gap. The CDR3 extends over 12 amino acids. CDR1 is SQVTM and CDR2 is ANQGSEA in the germline V gene. The CDR3 spells CSVAGWDTEAFF. The CDR3, as DNA: TGCAGCGTTGCAGGGTGGGACACTGAAGCTTTCTTT.

The CDR3 is CASSPSGTNEQFF. CDR3 nucleotide sequence: TGTGCCAGCAGTCCTAGCGGGACCAATGAGCAGTTCTTC. V usage is TRBV9 and J usage is TRBJ2-1, with 9 bases that match TRBD2. This CDR3 spans 13 amino acids. V lost 5 bases and J lost 6; bases outside the gene matches: 3. The germline gives CDR1 SGDLS, CDR2 YYNGEE. Full variable domain (missing parts from reference TRBV9 and TRBJ2-1): DSGVTQTPKHLITATGQRVTLRCSPRSGDLSVYWYQQSLDQGLQFLIQYYNGEERAKGNILERFSAQQFPDLHSELNLSSLELGDSALYFCASSPSGTNEQFFGPGTRLTVL.

The CDR3 DNA sequence: TGTGCCAGCAGTTTTGGGACAGAGCGGACTAACTATGGCTACACCTTC. This encodes CASSFGTERTNYGYTF. The gene calls are TRBV6-5 and TRBJ1-2, with 7 bases lining up with TRBD1. Germline V gives CDR1 MNHEY, CDR2 SVGAGI. CDR3 length equals 16 residues. The V segment lost 4 bases and the J segment 0 bases; nucleotides outside the gene matches: 8.

This clone has only a few counts. The V and J genes are TRBV11-1 and TRBJ2-5; 8 bases agree with TRBD2. CDR1 and CDR2 from the germline V gene are SGHAT and FQDESV (reference sequence). V lost 5 bases to trimming and J lost 3 bases; unmatched junction nucleotides: 8. The CDR3 is made up of 15 amino acids. CDR3 DNA sequence: TGTGCCAGCAGCCTGGGACTAGAAACCGAAGAGACCCAGTACTTC. Translated: CASSLGLETEETQYF.

This clone was detected only a few times. The rearrangement uses TRBV5-4 and TRBJ2-2; D may be TRBD1 (5 bases). Deletions cut 1 base from V and 4 bases from J, with 8 bases between. This CDR3 comprises 14 residues. Per germline, CDR1 SGHNT and CDR2 YYREEE (reference sequence). CDR3 amino acids: CASSLTGVTGELFF. CDR3 nucleotide sequence: TGTGCCAGCAGCTTGACAGGTGTCACCGGGGAGCTGTTTTTT. The full variable domain, its missing parts supplied by reference TRBV5-4 and TRBJ2-2, is ETGVTQSPTHLIKTRGQQVTLRCSSQSGHNTVSWYQQALGQGPQFIFQYYREEENGRGNFPPRFSGLQFPNYSSELNVNALELDDSALYLCASSLTGVTGELFFGEGSRLTVL.

V gene TRBV27 combines with J gene TRBJ1-1, with 10 bases fitting TRBD1. The J segment lost 1 base and the V segment lost 4 bases, leaving 3 bases of the junction unmatched. This CDR3 comprises 15 residues. Per the germline V gene, CDR1 is MNHEY and CDR2 is SMNVEV (reference sequence). The CDR3 region is CASSSRTGGNTEAFF. DNA for the CDR3: TGTGCCAGCAGTTCTCGGACAGGGGGGAACACTGAAGCTTTCTTT.

The chain joins TRBV28 to TRBJ1-2; 10 nucleotides line up with TRBD1. J lost 7 bases, V lost 6 bases, and 8 bases had no gene match. The CDR3 is 14 residues long. Germline V gene sequence: CDR1 MDHEN, CDR2 SYDVKM. CDR3: CASSEMGQGFGYTF. Written as DNA, the CDR3 is TGTGCCAGCAGCGAAATGGGACAGGGGTTTGGCTACACCTTC.

The chain carries TRBV10-3 and TRBJ1-2; no clear D. Germline V gene sequence: CDR1 ENHRY, CDR2 SYGVKD. The ends were cut back, 3 bases at V and 2 bases at J, with 10 bases in the middle. There are 14 residues in the CDR3. As DNA, the CDR3 is TGTGCCATCAGTGAAGGAATTGAAAACTATGGCTACACCTTC. Translation: CAISEGIENYGYTF.

The gene calls are TRBV27 and TRBJ1-2, with a possible D match to TRBD1 (6 bases). V lost 4 bases to trimming and J lost 7 bases, with 16 bases between them. The germline V gene has CDR1 MNHEY and CDR2 SMNVEV (reference sequence). This CDR3 spans 14 amino acids. CDR3: CASSCRGAGCGYTF. CDR3 nucleotides: TGTGCCAGCAGTTGTCGGGGGGCGGGCTGTGGCTACACCTTC.

The V and J genes are TRBV7-9 and TRBJ2-1, with TRBD1 matching 8 bases. This CDR3 region has 14 residues. Unmatched junction bases numbered 5, after V lost 3 bases and J lost 7 bases. Germline lookup yields CDR1 SEHNR and CDR2 FQNEAQ (reference sequence). The CDR3 here is CASSFRDRLNEQFF. In DNA form, the CDR3 reads TGTGCCAGCAGCTTCCGGGACAGGTTGAATGAGCAGTTCTTC.

V usage is TRBV4-3 and J usage is TRBJ2-5; D remains ambiguous. Trimming shortened V by 0 bases and J by 1 base, and 9 bases separated the two germline ends. The CDR3 sequence is 15 residues long. CDR1 is LGHNA, CDR2 YSLEER, per germline. This chain's CDR3 is CASSQDGSAQETQYF. Here the CDR3 DNA reads TGCGCCAGCAGCCAAGACGGAAGCGCCCAAGAGACCCAGTACTTC.

In its sample, this clone was seen a few times. V usage is TRBV7-9 and J usage is TRBJ2-1, with D perhaps matching TRBD2 (5 bases). The germline CDR1 and CDR2 sequences are SEHNR and FQNEAQ (reference sequence). The V and J ends lost 5 bases and 7 bases respectively, with 9 bases between them. The CDR3 has 12 residues. In DNA form, the CDR3 reads TGTGCCAGCAGCAACCCGGGGAATGAGCAGTTCTTC. This sequence encodes CASSNPGNEQFF. The full variable domain, its missing parts supplied by reference TRBV7-9 and TRBJ2-1, is DTGVSQNPRHKITKRGQNVTFRCDPISEHNRLYWYRQTLGQGPEFLTYFQNEAQLEKSRLLSDRFSAERPKGSFSTLEIQRTEQGDSAMYLCASSNPGNEQFFGPGTRLTVL.

J is TRBJ1-5 and V is TRBV5-8, with 7 nucleotides matching TRBD1. Germline lookup yields CDR1 SGHTS and CDR2 YDEGEE. Trimming took 4 bases from V and 0 from J; bases not matched to a gene: 10. CDR3 length: 17 residues. In DNA, the CDR3 is TGTGCCAGCAGCGCTACCGGACAGGTTTATAGCAATCAGCCCCAGCATTTT. Its translation: CASSATGQVYSNQPQHF.